These 27 T cell receptor beta chains were all obtained from the same sample, sequenced in a study of T-cell memory formation after mild COVID-19. TCRdb re-derived calls from the 5' RACE reads in MiXCR, one entry per CDR3 protein. The sample lists about 400,000 distinct CDR3 sequences, about 17% seen once, with about 22% in the top ten. Sequencing input: PBMCs or a T cell subset sorted from them (not recorded which). The receptors shown here come from a man between 18 and 35 years old who had mild COVID-19 (a few samples of this study predate the infection). Cell type and time point are not known.

This sequence joins TRBV6-2 or TRBV6-3 and TRBJ2-7; 10 positions match TRBD1. The CDR3 length is 13 residues. Germline values: CDR1 MNHEY, CDR2 SVGEGT. V shed 6 bases, J shed 5 bases, and the junction held 4 bases outside the gene matches. The DNA for the CDR3 is TGTGCCAGCAGGGGACAGGGGAACCACGAGCAGTACTTC. This gives the protein CASRGQGNHEQYF.

This sequence joins TRBV28 and TRBJ2-7; D is perhaps TRBD1 (5 bases). The CDR3 spans 14 residues. Germline V lookup: CDR1 MDHEN, CDR2 SYDVKM. V was trimmed by 6 bases and J by 0 bases, leaving 12 bases between them. DNA for the CDR3: TGTGCCAGCAGCAGGGTTATCGGCTCCTACGAGCAGTACGTC. This gives the protein CASSRVIGSYEQYV.

About this clonotype itself: The junction and the germline gene differ at one end; a read error may be behind it. The CDR3 is CARSWDRDGNSPLHF. Here the CDR3 DNA reads TGTGCCAGAAGTTGGGACAGGGACGGGAATTCACCCCTCCACTTT. V gene TRBV6-5 combines with J gene TRBJ1-6; TRBD1 matches 9 bases. The CDR3 loop spans 15 amino acids. Per the germline V gene, CDR1 is MNHEY and CDR2 is SVGAGI.

The V call is TRBV6-2 or TRBV6-3, the J call TRBJ1-6; D is unclear. Trimming left V 8 bases short and J 7 bases short, with 15 bases between. CDR1 and CDR2 from the germline V gene are MNHEY and SVGEGT. CDR3 length: 14 amino acids. For the CDR3, the DNA is TGTGCCAGCGAAGGGCAGTACAGAAATTCACCCCTCCACTTT. Its translation: CASEGQYRNSPLHF.

This chain links TRBV27 with TRBJ1-2; D is uncertain. CDR1 is MNHEY, CDR2 SMNVEV, per germline (reference sequence). The CDR3 has 14 residues. V was shortened by 5 bases and J by 6 bases, with 16 bases between the two germline ends. The CDR3 DNA is TGTGCCAGCAGTAGCTCGACGGGAGTGCATGGCTACACCTTC. Translation: CASSSSTGVHGYTF.

As for this clonotype: Mismatch with germline at one junction end may stem from a read error. The genes are TRBV7-2 and TRBJ2-1; 12 bases are a match to TRBD1. This CDR3 is 13 amino acids long. CDR1 is SGHTA and CDR2 is FQGNSA in the germline V gene. CDR3 in DNA: TGTGCCATCAGCCCCGGGACAGGGGGCAAGCAGTTCTTC. Amino acid sequence: CAISPGTGGKQFF.

The chain combines TRBV10-3 with TRBJ2-7, with unresolved D. The V and J ends lost 4 bases and 2 bases respectively, with 9 bases between them. CDR1 ENHRY and CDR2 SYGVKD come from the germline V gene. This CDR3 spans 13 amino acids. CDR3 residues: CAISAGKTYEQYV. For the CDR3, the DNA is TGTGCCATCAGTGCCGGTAAAACCTACGAGCAGTACGTC.

The chain is built from TRBV29-1 and TRBJ1-2; no clear D. V gave up 5 bases and J gave up 8 bases, with 15 bases separating them. The germline V gene has CDR1 SQVTM and CDR2 ANQGSEA. This CDR3 is built from 12 residues. The CDR3 DNA is TGCAGCGTTCCTCTTTCGGAAGGCGGCTACACCTTC. Its translation: CSVPLSEGGYTF.

There are a few counts of this clonotype. The junction departs from germline at one end; a sequencing error may be responsible. The V call is TRBV12-3 or TRBV12-4, the J call TRBJ1-2; 9 bases fit TRBD1. The CDR3 extends over 13 amino acids. CDR3 coding DNA: TGTGCCAACAGTCAACAGGGGGCGCAGGGCTACACCTTC. It translates to CANSQQGAQGYTF.

CDR3: CASRSLAGGLNNEQFF. The CDR3, as DNA: TGTGCCAGCAGGTCACTAGCGGGGGGGCTAAACAATGAGCAGTTCTTC. The chain has TRBV7-2 and TRBJ2-1; 13 bases match TRBD2. The ends lost 6 bases at V and 5 bases at J; junction bases unmatched: 7. This CDR3 is built from 16 residues. CDR1 is SGHTA, CDR2 FQGNSA, per germline.

In its sample, this clonotype was seen a few times. The genes are TRBV6-2 or TRBV6-3 and TRBJ2-3; D is perhaps TRBD1 (7 bases). Germline V gene lookup returns CDR1 MNHEY and CDR2 SVGEGT. The CDR3 is made up of 16 amino acids. Trimming removed 6 bases at V and 2 bases at J, with 18 bases between. The DNA for the CDR3 is TGTGCCAGCAGCAACGCAGGGGGAGGTAACACAGATACGCAGTATTTT. As protein: CASSNAGGGNTDTQYF.

This clonotype was counted many times. The chain employs TRBV29-1 and TRBJ2-5; TRBD2 matches at 13 bases. Germline CDR1 reads SQVTM; CDR2 reads ANQGSEA. The V gene end was trimmed by 6 bases and the J gene end by 2 bases; junction bases not matched to a gene: 3. The CDR3 is 14 residues long. CDR3 nucleotides: TGCAGCGTCTCGACTAGCGGGGGGCAAGAGACCCAGTACTTC. This encodes CSVSTSGGQETQYF.

This clonotype was found a few times. The chain carries TRBV3-1 and TRBJ2-4; the D call may be TRBD1 or TRBD2 (5 bases each). The V gene lost 5 bases and the J gene lost 5 bases, with 10 bases spanning the gap. CDR1 and CDR2 (germline): LGHDT, YNNKEL (reference sequence). The CDR3 extends over 13 amino acids. Here the CDR3 reads CASSVGTQNIQYF. CDR3 bases: TGTGCCAGCAGCGTCGGGACCCAAAACATTCAGTACTTC.

The rearrangement joins TRBV20-1 to TRBJ1-1, with TRBD1 as a possible D gene (5 bases). The V end was cut by 3 bases, the J end by 0 bases, with 8 bases between. Germline CDR1 DFQATT, CDR2 SNEGSKA (reference sequence). The CDR3 covers 13 residues. CDR3 nucleotides: TGCAGTGCTAGGGGACGTCTGAACACTGAAGCTTTCTTT. As protein: CSARGRLNTEAFF.

Comment on this clonotype: A much larger clone lies a single base off, so this may be a read error. The rearrangement links TRBV11-2 to TRBJ2-3; D is possibly TRBD1 (6 bases). The CDR3 sequence is 15 residues long. Germline V gene data show CDR1 as SGHAT and CDR2 as FQNNGV. CDR3 sequence reads: CVSSSTGHHTDTQYF. CDR3 sequence (DNA): TGTGTCAGCAGCTCGACGGGACACCACACAGATACGCAGTATTTT.

The rearrangement uses TRBV11-2 and TRBJ2-3; the match to TRBD2 covers 13 bases. With V trimmed by 3 bases and J by 7 bases, 4 bases remained unmatched. Germline lookup yields CDR1 SGHAT and CDR2 FQNNGV. CDR3 length: 15 residues. Here the CDR3 DNA reads TGTGCCAGCAGCTTCGGACTAGCGGGGGCTTATACGCAGTATTTT. Residues: CASSFGLAGAYTQYF. Combining the CDR3 with reference TRBV11-2 and TRBJ2-3 gives the whole variable domain EAGVAQSPRYKIIEKRQSVAFWCNPISGHATLYWYQQILGQGPKLLIQFQNNGVVDDSQLPKDRFSAERLKGVDSTLKIQPAKLEDSAVYLCASSFGLAGAYTQYFGPGTRLTVL.

This chain uses TRBV7-2 with TRBJ1-3, with unresolved D. Per germline, CDR1 SGHTA and CDR2 FQGNSA. Trimming took 3 bases from V and 0 from J, leaving 9 bases between them. The length of the CDR3 is 15 residues. The CDR3 spells CASSFIRTSGNTIYF. The CDR3 nucleotides are TGTGCCAGCAGCTTCATCCGAACCTCTGGAAACACCATATATTTT.

The chain carries TRBV7-9 and TRBJ1-2; D perhaps matches TRBD1 (5 bases). Germline V gene data show CDR1 as SEHNR and CDR2 as FQNEAQ (reference sequence). Trimming stripped 7 bases from V and 2 bases from J, with 17 bases between. This CDR3 has 15 residues. Here the CDR3 DNA reads TGTGCCAGCATCCTCCCGGGTGAGGGGAACTATGGCTACACCTTC. Its translation is CASILPGEGNYGYTF.

This clonotype appeared a few times. This rearrangement joins TRBV25-1 to TRBJ2-1, with 7 bases that match TRBD2. Trimming removed 5 bases from V and 8 bases from J; junction bases left unmatched: 6. Looked up from germline, CDR1 is MGHDK and CDR2 is SYGVNS. The CDR3 totals 13 residues. In nucleotides, the CDR3 is TGTGCCAGCAGTCCCCCAGCGGGGCATGAGCAGTTCTTC. Encoded protein: CASSPPAGHEQFF.

The rearrangement links TRBV2 to TRBJ1-2; a weak D match, TRBD1 (5 bases). Germline values: CDR1 SNHLY, CDR2 FYNNEI. Between the trimmed V and J ends, which lost 4 bases and 5 bases, there was a span of 11 bases. The CDR3 length is 13 residues. In DNA, the CDR3 is TGTGCCAGCAGTGGGGGCCGAACTTATGGCTACACCTTC. Its translation is CASSGGRTYGYTF. Complete variable domain (other parts from reference TRBV2 and TRBJ1-2): EPEVTQTPSHQVTQMGQEVILRCVPISNHLYFYWYRQILGQKVEFLVSFYNNEISEKSEIFDDQFSVERPDGSNFTLKIRSTKLEDSAMYFCASSGGRTYGYTFGSGTRLTVV.

This chain connects TRBV9 to TRBJ2-2; TRBD2 matches at 11 bases. Germline trimming cut 2 bases from V and 0 bases from J; bases unmatched to any gene: 6. CDR3 length: 18 amino acids. Germline V gene data show CDR1 as SGDLS and CDR2 as YYNGEE. The CDR3 DNA is TGTGCCAGCAGCGTCGCTAGCGGGGGGTTCGCGAACACCGGGGAGCTGTTTTTT. Protein sequence: CASSVASGGFANTGELFF.

The chain carries TRBV12-3 or TRBV12-4 and TRBJ2-1; 7 nucleotides align to TRBD1. J gave up 0 bases and V 6 bases, and 5 bases lay outside the gene matches. The CDR3 contains 15 residues. CDR3 DNA: TGTGCCAGCAGACTCACAGGGGCCTCCTACAATGAGCAGTTCTTC. Protein product: CASRLTGASYNEQFF.

This clonotype was seen more than once but under ten times. This sequence joins TRBV6-5 and TRBJ2-3, with 10 bases fitting TRBD2. J lost 6 bases, V lost 6 bases, and 12 bases had no gene match. Germline-derived CDR1 and CDR2 are MNHEY and SVGAGI. CDR3 length: 16 residues. CDR3 sequence (DNA): TGTGCCAGCAGACATTCTAGCGGGGGTAGCGAGGATACGCAGTATTTT. This gives the protein CASRHSSGGSEDTQYF.

This clonotype was picked up a small number of times. This chain connects TRBV7-3 to TRBJ1-1, with D hard to call. Germline V gene sequence: CDR1 SGHTA, CDR2 FQGTGA. V dropped 4 bases and J dropped 3 bases, with 9 bases sitting between them. The CDR3 loop spans 13 amino acids. The CDR3 protein is CASSYSGHTEAFF. CDR3 bases: TGTGCCAGCAGCTATTCCGGGCACACTGAAGCTTTCTTT.

This clonotype came up many times. The rearrangement links TRBV5-1 to TRBJ1-5, with no clear D. The CDR3 sequence is 13 residues long. Germline V CDR1 and CDR2: SGHRS, YFSETQ. V was shortened by 2 bases and J by 1 base, with 4 bases between the two germline ends. The CDR3 DNA reads TGCGCCAGCAGCTTTGGGAGCAATCAGCCCCAGCATTTT. Its translation: CASSFGSNQPQHF.

This rearrangement joins TRBV6-1 to TRBJ2-7; TRBD1 matches at 9 bases. Germline V gene sequence: CDR1 MNHNS, CDR2 SASEGT. The V and J ends lost 2 bases and 7 bases, in that order; junction bases with no gene match: 6. The CDR3 spans 14 residues. The DNA for the CDR3 is TGTGCCAGCAGTGAATGGGGACAGGGAGGTGAGCAGTACGTC. Amino acid sequence: CASSEWGQGGEQYV.

The chain recombines TRBV5-1 with TRBJ2-3; TRBD2 might be the D (5 bases). In germline, CDR1 is SGHRS, CDR2 YFSETQ. The V gene lost 6 bases and the J gene lost 0 bases, with 11 bases spanning the gap. This CDR3 contains 14 residues. The CDR3 DNA reads as TGCGCCAGCACAGAGGGCTCCAGCACAGATACGCAGTATTTT. It translates to CASTEGSSTDTQYF.